Below are 8 T cell receptor beta chains sequenced from a single sample in a study of shared clonotypes between healthy human individuals. Generated by immunoSEQ multiplex PCR, the TCRdb table keeps only in-frame clones and is missing some. Here the sample spans 2 million to 2.5 million clones, approximately 95% being singletons. Source material: naive CD4+ T cells sorted from blood. Noted subset: CD45RA+ positively selected. These receptors were collected from a man aged 18 to 29 in good health.

The rearrangement links TRBV9 to TRBJ2-5; 9 nucleotides match TRBD2. Per germline, CDR1 SGDLS and CDR2 YYNGEE. Trimming removed 1 base from V and 9 bases from J; junction bases left unmatched: 16. The CDR3 extends over 17 amino acids. DNA of the CDR3: TGTGCCAGCAGCGTACTTTCAGGGGGACTAGCAGGGAGGGCCCAGTACTTC. This translates into CASSVLSGGLAGRAQYF.

This clone was seen a single time. This sequence joins TRBV12-5 and TRBJ2-7, with D possibly matching TRBD1 (6 bases). Germline assignment: CDR1 LGHNT and CDR2 FRNRAP. Trimming removed 1 base at V and 0 bases at J, with 10 bases between. This CDR3 region has 15 residues. The CDR3 bases are TGTGCTAGTGGTTTGGGCGGACAGAGCTCCTACGAGCAGTACTTC. Translation: CASGLGGQSSYEQYF.

The chain is built from TRBV6-5 and TRBJ1-1; TRBD1 is a possible D gene (5 bases). V lost 5 bases and J lost 3, with 13 bases in between. This CDR3 contains 14 residues. Germline V gene data show CDR1 as MNHEY and CDR2 as SVGAGI. CDR3 sequence: CASSRGLADTEAFF. The CDR3 DNA follows: TGTGCCAGCAGTAGGGGATTGGCGGACACTGAAGCTTTCTTT.

The V and J genes are TRBV27 and TRBJ2-5; 12 positions agree with TRBD1. With 7 bases clipped from V and 4 bases from J, the junction kept 4 bases outside the gene matches. The germline V gene has CDR1 MNHEY and CDR2 SMNVEV (reference sequence). CDR3 length equals 14 residues. This chain's CDR3 is CASNGTGGLETQYF. The CDR3 nucleotides read TGTGCCAGCAACGGGACAGGGGGCCTAGAGACCCAGTACTTC.

The chain joins TRBV7-2 to TRBJ2-5, with a weak D call TRBD2 (5 bases). Germline values: CDR1 SGHTA, CDR2 FQGNSA. This CDR3 region has 14 residues. V lost 5 bases and J 1 base, leaving 11 bases between the germline ends. This CDR3 is CASSAGLSQETQYF. The CDR3 region has the DNA TGTGCCAGCAGCGCGGGTCTCTCCCAAGAGACCCAGTACTTC.

CDR3 amino acids: CASSLVRSGNTIYF. The CDR3 DNA follows: TGTGCCAGCAGCTTAGTACGCTCTGGAAACACCATATATTTT. The chain is built from TRBV7-8 and TRBJ1-3, with D unclear. This CDR3 comprises 14 residues. Looked up from germline, CDR1 is SGHVS and CDR2 is FQNEAQ. Trimming removed 1 base at V and 0 bases at J, with 4 bases between. The full variable domain, completed using reference TRBV7-8 and TRBJ1-3, is GAGVSQSPRYKVAKRGQDVALRCDPISGHVSLFWYQQALGQGPEFLTYFQNEAQLDKSGLPSDRFFAERPEGSVSTLKIQRTQQEDSAVYLCASSLVRSGNTIYFGEGSWLTVV.

J is TRBJ1-1 and V is TRBV11-2; 9 nucleotides agree with TRBD1. J lost 6 bases, V lost 0 bases, and 2 bases had no gene match. The CDR3 spans 14 residues. Germline CDR1 is SGHAT and CDR2 is FQNNGV. The DNA of the CDR3 is TGTGCCAGCAGCTTAGAGGACAGGGGCCCTGAAGCTTTCTTT. Its protein product is CASSLEDRGPEAFF.

The chain carries TRBV27 and TRBJ1-6; tentative D call: TRBD1 (5 bases). Germline assignment: CDR1 MNHEY and CDR2 SMNVEV (reference sequence). CDR3 length equals 13 residues. V was cut by 8 bases and J by 9 bases, with 14 bases left in between. The CDR3 bases are TGTGCCAGCGCGGCGCAGGGAAGTTCACCCCTCCACTTT. Amino acids: CASAAQGSSPLHF.